The clone carrying this TCR beta chain turned up a few times. Its antigen is still unknown. The data were taken from a study of T-cell memory formation after mild COVID-19. Sample barcodes and UMIs were carried by the TCR alpha and TCR beta cDNA libraries that 5'RACE generated with constant-segment primers. TCRdb re-called the 5' RACE reads through MiXCR, storing one row per CDR3 protein. The sample has about half a million distinct CDR3 sequences; 18% are singletons. The study, taken as a whole, reports: SARS-CoV-2 specificity of second-wave clones peaking day 37 was unconfirmed. Clones that got smaller from day 15 to 85 had even CD4/CD8, while clones growing later tipped toward CD4+. A subset of responding clones appeared in pre-infection memory, suggesting cross-reactive memory joined.

Germline V lookup: CDR1 DFQATT, CDR2 SNEGSKA (reference sequence). This CDR3 contains 13 residues. Trimming took off 0 bases at V and 5 bases at J, with 9 bases between the two ends. The clonotype was recovered from an adult woman who had mild COVID-19 (a few samples of this study predate the infection). Cell type and time point are not known. This rearrangement joins TRBV20-1 to TRBJ2-3; D not certain. The sample taken for sequencing was PBMCs or a T cell subset sorted from them (not recorded which). The CDR3 sequence is CSARDPPGDTQYF. For the CDR3, the DNA is TGCAGTGCTAGAGATCCCCCGGGAGATACGCAGTATTTT.